The 15 T cell receptor beta chains reported below all come from one sample, sequenced in a study of cytomegalovirus exposure and HLA in healthy donors. PCR used 60 Vbeta primers and 13 Jbeta primers. Method: immunoSEQ multiplex PCR; TCRdb's copy keeps in-frame clones and lacks some. Of 80,000 or so clones listed, over 60% are singletons. Material: PBMCs. The receptor source for this set is a male donor in good health and CMV-seropositive.

The rearrangement links TRBV7-2 to TRBJ2-7; TRBD2 agrees at 8 bases. The CDR3 sequence is 13 residues long. Trimming took 5 bases from V and 5 from J; bases not matched to a gene: 5. Germline V gives CDR1 SGHTA, CDR2 FQGNSA. The CDR3 sequence: CASSLWGLDEQYF. The DNA for the CDR3 is TGTGCCAGCAGCCTCTGGGGACTAGACGAGCAGTACTTC.

Points on this clone: At one boundary the junction diverges from the germline segment, which might be a read error. The rearrangement uses TRBV30 and TRBJ2-1, with a possible D match to TRBD2 (6 bases). Per germline, CDR1 GTSNPN and CDR2 SVGIG (reference sequence). The CDR3 extends over 11 amino acids. The DNA of the CDR3 is TGTGCCTGGAGTCAAGGCGGGACTCGGGTCTTC. Translating it yields CAWSQGGTRVF. Combining the CDR3 with reference TRBV30 and TRBJ2-1 gives the whole variable domain SQTIHQWPATLVQPVGSPLSLECTVEGTSNPNLYWYRQAAGRGLQLLFYSVGIGQISSEVPQNLSASRPQDRQFILSSKKLLLSDSGFYLCAWSQGGTRVFGPGTRLTVL.

The rearrangement links TRBV7-9 to TRBJ2-7; 9 bases fit TRBD1. The CDR3 consists of 16 residues. With 5 bases clipped from V and 0 bases from J, the junction kept 8 bases outside the gene matches. Germline V gene data show CDR1 as SEHNR and CDR2 as FQNEAQ (reference sequence). CDR3 loop: CASSPDRGEGSYEQYF. In DNA form, the CDR3 reads TGTGCCAGCAGCCCGGACAGGGGAGAAGGCTCCTACGAGCAGTACTTC.

The chain recombines TRBV30 with TRBJ2-1, with a possible D match to TRBD2 (6 bases). Germline lookup yields CDR1 GTSNPN and CDR2 SVGIG (reference sequence). Trimming took off 3 bases at V and 5 bases at J, with 11 bases between the two ends. CDR3 length: 13 amino acids. The CDR3 region is CAWSLTRDNEQFF. CDR3 nucleotide sequence: TGTGCCTGGAGCCTGACTAGAGACAATGAGCAGTTCTTC.

The chain combines TRBV7-2 with TRBJ2-5; TRBD2 matches 7 bases. Germline lookup yields CDR1 SGHTA and CDR2 FQGNSA. Losses at the gene ends were 5 bases for V and 5 bases for J; bases not matched to a gene: 14. The CDR3 is 16 amino acids. The CDR3 is CASSPLGGSYFETQYF. In DNA form, the CDR3 reads TGTGCCAGCAGCCCACTGGGAGGGAGCTACTTCGAGACCCAGTACTTC.

The chain joins TRBV4-1 to TRBJ2-3; maybe TRBD2 (5 bases). Germline values: CDR1 MGHRA, CDR2 YSYEKL. V was clipped by 1 base and J by 5 bases, with 10 bases between them. The CDR3 extends over 14 amino acids. CDR3: CASSQGGSGDTQYF. The CDR3 DNA reads as TGCGCCAGCAGCCAAGGAGGGAGCGGAGATACGCAGTATTTT.

This chain links TRBV5-6 with TRBJ2-1; TRBD2 matches 15 bases. Trimming removed 4 bases from V and 9 bases from J; junction bases left unmatched: 8. This CDR3 has 16 amino acids. Germline CDR1 SGHDT, CDR2 YYEEEE. The CDR3 DNA reads TGTGCCAGCAGCCGGACTAGCGGGAGGGACGCATTTGAGCAGTTCTTC. Its protein is CASSRTSGRDAFEQFF.

The chain combines TRBV7-9 with TRBJ2-1; 9 bases agree with TRBD2. The germline gives CDR1 SEHNR, CDR2 FQNEAQ (reference sequence). The length of the CDR3 is 15 residues. Germline trimming cut 2 bases from V and 2 bases from J; bases unmatched to any gene: 1. DNA for the CDR3: TGTGCCAGCAGCTTATTAGCGGGAGCCTACAATGAGCAGTTCTTC. Translating gives CASSLLAGAYNEQFF.

The V and J genes are TRBV29-1 and TRBJ2-1; D possibly corresponds to TRBD1 (8 bases). Trimming stripped 0 bases from V and 9 bases from J, with 21 bases between. This CDR3 contains 16 residues. CDR1 and CDR2 from the germline V gene are SQVTM and ANQGSEA. This chain's CDR3 is CSVEDLYRGGRSEQFF. DNA of the CDR3: TGCAGCGTTGAAGATCTATACAGGGGGGGTCGTAGTGAGCAGTTCTTC.

The genes are TRBV5-4 and TRBJ2-5, with D possibly matching TRBD1 (5 bases). There are 14 residues in the CDR3. Germline loops: CDR1 SGHNT, CDR2 YYREEE (reference sequence). V was cut by 3 bases and J by 5 bases, with 14 bases left in between. CDR3 sequence reads: CASSYVDSQETQYF. The CDR3 region has the DNA TGTGCCAGCAGCTACGTAGACAGCCAGGAGACCCAGTACTTC. Drawing the rest from reference TRBV5-4 and TRBJ2-5, the complete variable domain is ETGVTQSPTHLIKTRGQQVTLRCSSQSGHNTVSWYQQALGQGPQFIFQYYREEENGRGNFPPRFSGLQFPNYSSELNVNALELDDSALYLCASSYVDSQETQYFGPGTRLLVL.

The chain combines TRBV7-3 with TRBJ2-2; 7 bases match TRBD2. CDR3 size: 15 residues. The ends lost 5 bases at V and 4 bases at J; junction bases unmatched: 7. Germline V gives CDR1 SGHTA, CDR2 FQGTGA. Written as DNA, the CDR3 is TGTGCCAGCAGCCTTGGGGGGGGTGGCACCGGGGAGCTGTTTTTT. It translates to CASSLGGGGTGELFF.

There are a few counts of this clone. The chain uses TRBV11-2 and TRBJ2-1; a weak D match, TRBD2 (5 bases). Trimming shortened V by 3 bases and J by 7 bases, and 16 bases separated the two germline ends. The CDR3 totals 15 residues. Per germline, CDR1 SGHAT and CDR2 FQNNGV. The DNA of the CDR3 is TGTGCCAGCAGCTTGTCCCTAGGAGGTAAGAATGAGCAGTTCTTC. Residues: CASSLSLGGKNEQFF. Complete variable domain (other parts from reference TRBV11-2 and TRBJ2-1): EAGVAQSPRYKIIEKRQSVAFWCNPISGHATLYWYQQILGQGPKLLIQFQNNGVVDDSQLPKDRFSAERLKGVDSTLKIQPAKLEDSAVYLCASSLSLGGKNEQFFGPGTRLTVL.

There are a few counts of this clone. This rearrangement joins TRBV7-9 to TRBJ1-4; the D gene is possibly TRBD1 (6 bases). Germline CDR1 is SEHNR and CDR2 is FQNEAQ (reference sequence). CDR3 length: 17 amino acids. Trimming took off 5 bases at V and 5 bases at J, with 21 bases between the two ends. CDR3 protein: CASSPGGTLNRNEKLFF. For the CDR3, the DNA is TGTGCCAGCAGCCCCGGGGGGACACTTAACCGAAATGAAAAACTGTTTTTT.

There are a few counts of this clone. The chain is built from TRBV27 and TRBJ1-1; 9 bases are a match to TRBD1. This CDR3 contains 19 residues. Germline trimming cut 5 bases from V and 0 bases from J; bases unmatched to any gene: 16. CDR1 and CDR2 (germline): MNHEY, SMNVEV (reference sequence). The CDR3 region has the DNA TGTGCCAGCAGTCCTCCGGGACAGGGTTATTCCCGGATGAACACTGAAGCTTTCTTT. This translates into CASSPPGQGYSRMNTEAFF.

The chain employs TRBV5-6 and TRBJ2-5; D perhaps matches TRBD2 (6 bases). The J call is doubtful: the DNA matches TRBJ2-7 better. This CDR3 spans 12 amino acids. Germline CDR1 is SGHDT and CDR2 is YYEEEE. This CDR3 reads CASRGLTYEQYF. CDR3 DNA sequence: TGTGCCAGCAGGGGACTGACCTACGAGCAGTACTTC.